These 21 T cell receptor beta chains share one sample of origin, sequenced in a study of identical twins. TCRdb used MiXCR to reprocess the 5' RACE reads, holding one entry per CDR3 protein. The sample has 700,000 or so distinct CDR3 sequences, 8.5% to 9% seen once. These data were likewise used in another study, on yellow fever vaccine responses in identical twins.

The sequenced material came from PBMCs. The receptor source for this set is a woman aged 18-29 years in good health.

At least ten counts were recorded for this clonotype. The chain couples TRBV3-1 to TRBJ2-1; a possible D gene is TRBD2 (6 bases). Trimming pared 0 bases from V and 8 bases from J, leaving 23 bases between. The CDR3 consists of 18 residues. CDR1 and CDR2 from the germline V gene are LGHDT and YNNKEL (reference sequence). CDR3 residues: CASSQDMGRRGSRDEQFF. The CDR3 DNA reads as TGTGCCAGCAGCCAAGATATGGGCCGGCGGGGAAGTCGCGATGAGCAGTTCTTC.

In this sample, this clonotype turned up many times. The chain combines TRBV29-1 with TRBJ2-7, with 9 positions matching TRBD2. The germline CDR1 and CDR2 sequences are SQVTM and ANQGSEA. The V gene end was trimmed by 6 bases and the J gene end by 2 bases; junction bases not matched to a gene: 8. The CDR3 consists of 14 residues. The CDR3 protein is CSVLGAGGAYEQYF. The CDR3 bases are TGCAGCGTCCTTGGGGCGGGAGGGGCCTACGAGCAGTACTTC.

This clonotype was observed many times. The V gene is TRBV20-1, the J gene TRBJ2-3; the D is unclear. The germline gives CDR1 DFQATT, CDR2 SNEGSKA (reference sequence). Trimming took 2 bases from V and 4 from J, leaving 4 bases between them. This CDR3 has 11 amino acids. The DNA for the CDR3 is TGCAGTGCTAGAAGCCCAGATACGCAGTATTTT. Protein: CSARSPDTQYF.

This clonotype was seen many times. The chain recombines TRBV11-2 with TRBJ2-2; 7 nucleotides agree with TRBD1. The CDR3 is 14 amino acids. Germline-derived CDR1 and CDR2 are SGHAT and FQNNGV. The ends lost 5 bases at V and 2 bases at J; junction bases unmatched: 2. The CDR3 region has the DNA TGTGCCAGCAGCCGGGACAGAAACACCGGGGAGCTGTTTTTT. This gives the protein CASSRDRNTGELFF.

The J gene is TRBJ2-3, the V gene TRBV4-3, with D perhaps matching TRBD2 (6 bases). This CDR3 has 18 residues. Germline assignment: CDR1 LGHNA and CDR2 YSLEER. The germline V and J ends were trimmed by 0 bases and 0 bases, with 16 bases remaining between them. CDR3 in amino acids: CASSQDLTRGTSTDTQYF. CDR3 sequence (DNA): TGCGCCAGCAGCCAAGATTTAACGCGGGGAACTAGCACAGATACGCAGTATTTT.

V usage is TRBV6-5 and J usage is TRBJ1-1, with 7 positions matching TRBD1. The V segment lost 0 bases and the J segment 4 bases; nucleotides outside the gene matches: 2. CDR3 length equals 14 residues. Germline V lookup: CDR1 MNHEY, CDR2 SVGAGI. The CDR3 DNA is TGTGCCAGCAGTTACTCGTCAGGGGGCACTGAAGCTTTCTTT. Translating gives CASSYSSGGTEAFF.

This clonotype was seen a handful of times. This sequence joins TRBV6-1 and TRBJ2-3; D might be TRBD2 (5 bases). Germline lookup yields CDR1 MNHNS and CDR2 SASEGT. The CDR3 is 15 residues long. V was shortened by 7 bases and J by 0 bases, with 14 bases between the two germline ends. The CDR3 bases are TGTGCCAGCACTCCGGGGTGGAGTAGCACAGATACGCAGTATTTT. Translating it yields CASTPGWSSTDTQYF.

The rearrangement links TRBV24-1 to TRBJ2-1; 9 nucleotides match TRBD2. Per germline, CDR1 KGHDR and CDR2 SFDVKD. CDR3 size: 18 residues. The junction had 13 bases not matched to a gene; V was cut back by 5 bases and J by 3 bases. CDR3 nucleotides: TGTGCCACCAGTGCCCCGCCGGGCGGGGGGGCCATCTACAATGAGCAGTTCTTC. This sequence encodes CATSAPPGGGAIYNEQFF.

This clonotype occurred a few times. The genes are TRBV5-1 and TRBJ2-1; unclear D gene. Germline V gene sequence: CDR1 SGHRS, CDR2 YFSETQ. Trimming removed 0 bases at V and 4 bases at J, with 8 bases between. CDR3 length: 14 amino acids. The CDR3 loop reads CASSLDRMYNEQFF. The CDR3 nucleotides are TGCGCCAGCAGCTTGGACAGAATGTACAATGAGCAGTTCTTC.

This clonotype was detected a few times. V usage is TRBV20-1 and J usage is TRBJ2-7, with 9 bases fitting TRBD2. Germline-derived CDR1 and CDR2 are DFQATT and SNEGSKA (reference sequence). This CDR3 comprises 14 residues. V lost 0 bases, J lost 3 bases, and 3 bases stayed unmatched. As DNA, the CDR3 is TGCAGTGCTAGAGATTGGACTAGCGTCTACGAGCAGTACTTC. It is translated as CSARDWTSVYEQYF.

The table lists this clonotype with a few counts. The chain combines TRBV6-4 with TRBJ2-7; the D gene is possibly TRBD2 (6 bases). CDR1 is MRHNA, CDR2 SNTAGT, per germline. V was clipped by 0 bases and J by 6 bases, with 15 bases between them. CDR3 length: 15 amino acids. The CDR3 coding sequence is TGTGCCAGCAGTGACTCCGTTGGAGGGGCGGGCGAGCAGTACTTC. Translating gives CASSDSVGGAGEQYF.

In nucleotides, the CDR3 is TGCAGTGCTCGGGACCCCCGGTTGGCTCGAAATGAGCAGTTCTTC. It specifies CSARDPRLARNEQFF. The rearrangement uses TRBV20-1 and TRBJ2-1; D is perhaps TRBD1 or TRBD2 (5 bases each). V shed 5 bases and J shed 7 bases, with 21 bases lying between them. The CDR3 consists of 15 residues. Germline V gene sequence: CDR1 DFQATT, CDR2 SNEGSKA (reference sequence).

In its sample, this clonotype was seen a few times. As DNA, the CDR3 is TGTGCCAGCAGTTACTCCGGGGCGGACAATGAGCAGTTCTTC. This codes for CASSYSGADNEQFF. The V call is TRBV6-5, the J call TRBJ2-1; D tentatively fits TRBD1 or TRBD2 (5 bases each). The CDR3 is 14 amino acids. The germline gives CDR1 MNHEY, CDR2 SVGAGI. Trimming shortened V by 0 bases and J by 5 bases, and 8 bases separated the two germline ends.

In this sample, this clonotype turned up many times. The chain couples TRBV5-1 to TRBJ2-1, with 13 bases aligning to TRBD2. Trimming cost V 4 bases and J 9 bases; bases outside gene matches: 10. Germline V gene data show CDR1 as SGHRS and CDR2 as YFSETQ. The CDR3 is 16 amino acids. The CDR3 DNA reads TGCGCCAGCAGCACGGGACTAGCGGGAATAGGGGCTGAGCAGTTCTTC. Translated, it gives CASSTGLAGIGAEQFF.

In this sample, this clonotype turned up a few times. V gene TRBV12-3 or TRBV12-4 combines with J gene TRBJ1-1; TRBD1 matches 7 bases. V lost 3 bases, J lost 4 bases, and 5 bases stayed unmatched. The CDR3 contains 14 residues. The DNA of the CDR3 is TGTGCCAGCAGTTTCACGGGACAGCTCACTGAAGCTTTCTTT. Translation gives CASSFTGQLTEAFF.

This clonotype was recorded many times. The CDR3 loop reads CASREGPPVTYEQYF. DNA of the CDR3: TGTGCCAGCAGGGAGGGTCCACCAGTCACCTACGAGCAGTACTTC. The chain carries TRBV6-2 or TRBV6-3 and TRBJ2-7; TRBD2 might be the D (6 bases). V lost 6 bases to trimming and J lost 2 bases, with 17 bases between them. Per germline, CDR1 MNHEY and CDR2 SVGEGT. The length of the CDR3 is 15 residues.

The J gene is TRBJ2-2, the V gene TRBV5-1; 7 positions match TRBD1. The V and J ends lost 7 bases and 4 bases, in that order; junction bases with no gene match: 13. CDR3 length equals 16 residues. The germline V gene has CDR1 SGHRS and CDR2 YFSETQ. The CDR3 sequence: CASGRDVDRVTGELFF. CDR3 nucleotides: TGCGCCAGCGGGCGTGATGTTGACAGGGTCACCGGGGAGCTGTTTTTT.

CDR3: CASRPATSGRAYEQYF. For the CDR3, the DNA is TGTGCCAGCAGACCGGCTACTAGCGGGAGGGCCTACGAGCAGTACTTC. The chain links TRBV27 to TRBJ2-7; 13 bases match TRBD2. This CDR3 spans 16 amino acids. After removal of 6 bases from V and 2 bases from J, the junction contained 7 bases not matched to a gene. Per the germline V gene, CDR1 is MNHEY and CDR2 is SMNVEV (reference sequence).

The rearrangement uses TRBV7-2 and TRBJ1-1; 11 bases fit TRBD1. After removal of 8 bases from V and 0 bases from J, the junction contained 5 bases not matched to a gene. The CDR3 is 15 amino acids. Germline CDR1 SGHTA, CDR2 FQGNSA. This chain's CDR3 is CASFSGQGVNTEAFF. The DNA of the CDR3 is TGTGCCAGCTTTTCGGGACAGGGGGTGAACACTGAAGCTTTCTTT.

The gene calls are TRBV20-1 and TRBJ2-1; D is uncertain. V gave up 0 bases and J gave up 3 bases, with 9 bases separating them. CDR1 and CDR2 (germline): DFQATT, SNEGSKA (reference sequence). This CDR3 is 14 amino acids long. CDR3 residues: CSARDTSHYNEQFF. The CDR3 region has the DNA TGCAGTGCTAGAGATACTTCTCACTACAATGAGCAGTTCTTC.

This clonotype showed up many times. Here the CDR3 reads CATSDALQETQYF. The DNA for the CDR3 is TGTGCCACCAGTGATGCGCTTCAAGAGACCCAGTACTTC. The J gene is TRBJ2-5, the V gene TRBV24-1, with D uncertain. Germline V CDR1 and CDR2: KGHDR, SFDVKD. V was clipped by 3 bases and J by 2 bases, with 6 bases between them. This CDR3 spans 13 amino acids.